This is a list of T cell receptor beta chains from one sample in a study of siplizumab effects on memory and regulatory T cells. Profiling relied on immunoSEQ multiplex PCR, and the TCRdb table lists in-frame clones only, not all of them. The sample has roughly 100,000 clones, over 85% seen once; the top ten hold 0.6% to 0.7%. Sequencing was done on a sample of Tregs sorted from blood. The receptors originated from a human donor in good health. Each CDR3 is given with its conserved first and last residue. D genes are given only for firm matches. Size values are once, few and many counts, or a class for expanded clones, and some rows have none.

>NA|NA|TRBJ2-3|TRBV4-1
TGCGCCAGCTCTCGGGGCCCTAGCACAGATACGCAGTATTTT
CASSRGPSTDTQYF
>TRBD2|NA|TRBJ2-1|TRBV6-1
TGTGCCAGCAGAGGGAGCGGGGGGGTTTACAATGAGCAGTTCTTC
CASRGSGGVYNEQFF
>NA|NA|TRBJ1-1|TRBV6-5
TGTGCCAGCAGTTCGGTCAACGGCGGAGCTTTCTTT
CASSSVNGGAFF
>NA|NA|TRBJ1-4|TRBV4-1
TGCGCCAGCAGCCCCCGGACAGTTGCAACTAATGAAAAACTGTTTTTT
CASSPRTVATNEKLFF
>TRBD1|NA|TRBJ2-7|TRBV28
TGTGCCAGCAGGACAGGGGGAGGATACGAGCAGTACTTC
CASRTGGGYEQYF
>NA|NA|TRBJ1-1|TRBV9
TGTGCCAGCAGCGTCGGCGGGGGTGTCACTGAAGCTTTCTTT
CASSVGGGVTEAFF
>NA|few|TRBJ2-5|TRBV6-5
TGTGCCAGCAGTTACCTCCTATCCCGAGAGACCCAGTACTTC
CASSYLLSRETQYF
>NA|NA|TRBJ2-7|TRBV20-1
TGCAGCCCAACGGATGGGTGGGAGCAGTACTTC
CSPTDGWEQYF
>NA|NA|TRBJ1-4|TRBV10-3
TGTGCCATCAGTGACAGAAAGAATGAAAAACTGTTTTTT
CAISDRKNEKLFF
>NA|NA|TRBJ2-4|TRBV5-1
TGCGCCAGCAGCTTGTGGGGGTGGGACATTCAGTACTTC
CASSLWGWDIQYF
>NA|NA|TRBJ2-2|TRBV15
TGTGCCACCAGCACCCGAACCGGGACTTGGAACACCGGGGAGCTGTTTTTT
CATSTRTGTWNTGELFF
>NA|NA|TRBJ1-1|TRBV6-1
TGTGCCAGTCTTAACGGACAGATCTCCACGGAAGCTTTCTTT
CASLNGQISTEAFF
>NA|once|TRBJ1-1|TRBV5-1
TGCGCCAGCACTCGGGACACCCGCACTGAAGCTTTCTTT
CASTRDTRTEAFF
>NA|NA|TRBJ1-4|TRBV30
TGTGCCTTGCTAATCCCGGCAAATGAAAAACTGTTTTTT
CALLIPANEKLFF
>TRBD1|NA|TRBJ1-4|TRBV19
TGTGCCAGTAGTATGTCCGGGACAGGTCTTGAAAAACTGTTTTTT
CASSMSGTGLEKLFF
>TRBD2|once|TRBJ2-1|TRBV5-1
TGCGCCAGCAGCTTGGAAGCGGGAGCCTACAATGAGCAGTTCTTC
CASSLEAGAYNEQFF
>NA|NA|TRBJ2-5|TRBV11-3
TGTGCCAGCAGCCGACGAGGCCGCCTACCCCAAGAGACCCAGTACTTC
CASSRRGRLPQETQYF
>NA|NA|TRBJ1-6|TRBV18
TGTGCCAGCTCACCGGGTTTTGGAAGCGATTCACCCCTCCACTTT
CASSPGFGSDSPLHF
>NA|NA|TRBJ2-7|TRBV5-6
TGTGCCAGCAGCTTGGCAGGTCGGCTAACCTACGAGCAGTACTTC
CASSLAGRLTYEQYF
>NA|NA|TRBJ1-2|TRBV2
TGTGCCAGCAGGGGTCGGAACTATGGCTACACCTTC
CASRGRNYGYTF
>NA|NA|TRBJ1-2|TRBV20-1
TGCAGTGCTAGAGTCATGGGCTACACCTTC
CSARVMGYTF
>NA|NA|TRBJ2-1|TRBV11-3
TGTGCCAGCACATCCGGTCCCTCCAATGAGCAGTTCTTC
CASTSGPSNEQFF
>NA|NA|TRBJ2-3|TRBV5-1
TGCGCCAGCAGCTTGGGGCGAGCAGATACGCAGTATTTT
CASSLGRADTQYF
>NA|NA|TRBJ1-1|TRBV5-1
TGCGCCAGCAGCTTGGATAGGGGCGCCTCTGAAGCTTTCTTT
CASSLDRGASEAFF
>TRBD2|NA|TRBJ2-7|TRBV30
TGTGCCTGGAGTTGGGAGGGCGGGTACGAGCAGTACTTC
CAWSWEGGYEQYF
>TRBD2|NA|TRBJ2-2|TRBV5-1
TGCGCCAGCAGCCTGGGACTAGCGGGAACCGGGGAGCTGTTTTTT
CASSLGLAGTGELFF
>NA|NA|TRBJ1-1|TRBV18
TGTGCCAGCTCACCACTCCAGGGAAAAGGGAACACTGAAGCTTTCTTT
CASSPLQGKGNTEAFF
>NA|NA|TRBJ2-5|TRBV4-1
TGCGCCAGCAGCCGGGGCGAAGCGGACCAAGAGACCCAGTACTTC
CASSRGEADQETQYF
>NA|NA|TRBJ2-7|TRBV11-2
TGTGCCAGCAGCCCCCCCGGGGGTTTATCCTACGAGCAGTACTTC
CASSPPGGLSYEQYF
>NA|NA|TRBJ1-1|TRBV13
TGTGCCAGCAGCTTAGTTCGGAACACTGAAGCTTTCTTT
CASSLVRNTEAFF
>TRBD1|once|TRBJ2-7|TRBV6-6
TGTGCCAGCAAGCCGAGGGACAGATCCTCCTACGAGCAGTACTTC
CASKPRDRSSYEQYF
>NA|once|TRBJ1-1|TRBV19
TGTGCCAGTAGTGCTGGGGGGGACACTGAAGCTTTCTTT
CASSAGGDTEAFF
>TRBD2|NA|TRBJ2-1|TRBV6-1
TGTGCCAGCAGTGAAAGCGGGAGGTGGCAGCAGTTCTTC
CASSESGRWQQFF
>TRBD2|NA|TRBJ2-3|TRBV11-3
TGTGCCAGCAGCACAAGGACCGGGAGGGCCACAGATACGCAGTATTTT
CASSTRTGRATDTQYF
>NA|once|TRBJ2-7|TRBV10-3
TGTGCCATCAGTGAGTCTGGGACCTACGAGCAGTACTTC
CAISESGTYEQYF
>TRBD2|NA|TRBJ2-3|TRBV5-1
TGCGCCAGCAGCTGGACTAGCGGGGGCGATACGCAGTATTTT
CASSWTSGGDTQYF
>NA|NA|TRBJ2-3|TRBV7-8
TGTGCCAGCAGCTTAGGGCATGGGCCAACTAGCACAGATACGCAGTATTTT
CASSLGHGPTSTDTQYF
>TRBD2|once|TRBJ2-1|TRBV19
TGTGCCACCACAACTAGCGGCCCCAGGAATGAGCAGTTCTTC
CATTTSGPRNEQFF
>TRBD1|NA|TRBJ2-5|TRBV5-4
TGTGCCAGCAGCCGACCACAGGGGGCAACTAGTGAGACCCAGTACTTC
CASSRPQGATSETQYF
>NA|NA|TRBJ2-7|TRBV11-3
TGTGCCAGCAGCTCTAGCGCGCTCGGGTACGAGCAGTACTTC
CASSSSALGYEQYF